This T cell receptor (beta chain) stems from a study of tumor and adjacent non-tumor tissue in lung cancer. Turning to the study itself: Samples averaged approximately 3.9 million productive TCRbeta reads each.

This sample's RNA came from whole unsorted tissue. This CDR3 has 15 amino acids. Germline values: CDR1 MNHEY, CDR2 SVGAGI. Turning to this clonotype: Mismatch with germline at one junction end may stem from a read error.

Three rounds of nested PCR, following a modified ARM-PCR protocol, produced the TCRbeta library. TCRdb re-called the multiplex PCR reads through MiXCR, storing one row per CDR3 protein. This sample has around 70,000 distinct CDR3 sequences; roughly 72% occur once, and the top ten carry about 30%. The clonotype was recovered from a man aged 55-75 years with non-small cell lung cancer. The sample was lung tumor tissue. The V call is TRBV6-5, the J call TRBJ2-2; possibly TRBD1 or TRBD2 for D (6 bases each). The CDR3 sequence: CTSRRDNRNTGELFF. CDR3 sequence (DNA): TGTACCAGCAGGCGGGACAACCGGAATACCGGGGAGCTGTTTTTT.